Included here is one T cell receptor (beta chain) sequence, with context. Its cognate antigen has yet to be identified. No much larger clonotype is one base removed from it; base qualities were not supplied. The CDR3 starts with the cysteine, ends with the phenylalanine, and has 12 residues. Solely the CDR3 DNA is kept, with 36 bases framed from the first base. From a lookup of the germline V gene, CDR1 and CDR2 are MGHDK and SYGVNS. V is cut by 1 base and J by 7 bases, and the space between the germline ends is 8 bases. The sample originates from a study of cytomegalovirus exposure and HLA in healthy donors (dated by TCRdb to the late 2010s). General notes on the study: According to a later analysis, one platform produced both the 100 to 150 validation repertoires and the 730 or so repertoires of the first cohort. The aim of the study was to test whether cataloging public T cell receptors could identify signatures of past pathogen exposure. Besides the first cohort of some 670 subjects, a separate validation cohort made up of 120 or so different subjects was used. The study combined high-throughput TCR immunosequencing, statistical association of individual TCRs with disease status, and machine learning to predict cytomegalovirus infection status. What the research found in general, with its limitations: A later analysis lacked HLA typing for the validation cohort, so it scored co-occurrence in that cohort across all 110 or so repertoires. In a later analysis, TCRs clustered in the first cohort were found to also tend to co-occur in the roughly 120 validation repertoires, with approximately 94% of cluster scores above 0. A few of the identified cytomegalovirus-associated TCR beta chains were confirmed in vitro to be specific for cytomegalovirus antigens. While some public TCRs were present in many individuals, most TCR sequences turned up only very rarely across donors. In both the original and validation cohorts, the classifier was reported to diagnose cytomegalovirus status with high specificity and sensitivity. A total of some 180 TCR beta chains were listed by the study as associated with cytomegalovirus. The authors suggested that the approach could potentially be generalized to other disease states and immunological phenotypes.

Donors formed part of the validation cohort, which comprised some 120 subjects and was distinct from the first cohort of 690 or so subjects. The library relied on the immunoSEQ multiplex PCR assay. As for the authors' bioinformatics: A statistical classification framework was built for diagnosing cytomegalovirus status from the catalog of TCR beta chain sequences. TCRdb limited this immuneACCESS table to in-frame rearrangements with V and J called. A share of clones is missing; checked studies link under half to unresolved V genes, and the rest is unexplained. V and J calls and clone size follow that table, whereas D and trimming were derived from the DNA. A total of around 45,000 clones appear in this sample, 80% to 95% of them only once. Over 5.5% of the sample belongs to the ten largest clones.

Material for sequencing was PBMCs. This chain joins TRBV25-1 to TRBJ2-7, with a weak D call of TRBD2 (5 bases match). This receptor was obtained from a man between 18 and 29 years old in good health and CMV-seronegative. This receptor carries the CDR3 CASSEFRREQYF. The DNA sequence is as follows: TGTGCCAGCAGTGAATTCAGGAGGGAGCAGTACTTC.